This T cell receptor (beta chain) came from a study of regulatory T cells in long-lasting Graves disease. For the study at large: Positivity for TSH receptor antibodies plus over 5 years of antithyroid drugs meant persistent Graves' disease. Broader study findings: Preferential use of TRBV28, TRBJ1-2 and TRBJ2-5 was seen in persistent disease. Blood alone, not thyroid tissue, was studied. New patients shared fewer public clonotypes (more than 850) than persistent patients did (about 3,000).

The time point denotes: persistent/refractory GD, antithyroid drugs over 5 years with positive TRAb. Extracted PBMC RNA gave rise to the TCR library. This clonotype turned up a few times. Antigen: not known. CDR3 length: 14 amino acids. Trimming at V came to 0 bases and at J to 3 bases, leaving 5 bases not matched to a gene. CDR1 DFQATT and CDR2 SNEGSKA come from the germline V gene (reference sequence). HTBI primers from iRepertoire and Arm-PCR of CDR3 regions yielded the TCR beta libraries. Using its own MiXCR run on the multiplex PCR reads, TCRdb lists one record per CDR3 protein. The sample comprises some 370,000 distinct CDR3 sequences, more than 20% of which are singletons, and roughly 20% rests with the top ten.

This sample comprised peripheral blood mononuclear cells (PBMCs), obtained when the disease was refractory, from a patient treated with antithyroid drugs. The TCR was taken from a female donor with Graves disease. The rearrangement uses TRBV20-1 and TRBJ2-7, with TRBD1 matching 7 bases. CDR3 amino acids: CSARDRDRVYEQYF. CDR3 DNA: TGCAGTGCTAGAGATAGGGACAGAGTCTACGAGCAGTACTTC.